This T cell receptor (beta chain) originates from a study of blood T cell repertoires in COVID-19. For the study at large: COVID-19 samples collected from the United States, Italy and Spain covered acute and convalescent phases. In each case, the material was cDNA or gDNA derived from T cells, B-cell-depleted T cells, or PBMCs.

Patients at the Seattle site were enrolled during active infection and followed longitudinally. Germline values: CDR1 MNHEY, CDR2 SVGAGI. This CDR3 spans 14 amino acids. Trimming left V 5 bases short and J 2 bases short, with 13 bases between. Original handling: The assay estimated nucleated cells by amplifying reference gene primers. Repertoires were generated with immunoSEQ multiplex PCR, while TCRdb's copy carries only in-frame clones and drops some. The DNA gave D and trimming, while V, J and clone size come from that table. The data hold 100,000 or so clones, with roughly 87% observed a single time.

The rearrangement uses TRBV6-5 and TRBJ2-7, with a possible D match to TRBD1 (5 bases). Sequenced input: peripheral blood. The source is a woman aged 50 to 60 with COVID-19, enrolled during active disease. The CDR3 loop reads CASSQTTVPYEQYF. DNA for the CDR3: TGTGCCAGCAGTCAGACGACAGTTCCCTACGAGCAGTACTTC.